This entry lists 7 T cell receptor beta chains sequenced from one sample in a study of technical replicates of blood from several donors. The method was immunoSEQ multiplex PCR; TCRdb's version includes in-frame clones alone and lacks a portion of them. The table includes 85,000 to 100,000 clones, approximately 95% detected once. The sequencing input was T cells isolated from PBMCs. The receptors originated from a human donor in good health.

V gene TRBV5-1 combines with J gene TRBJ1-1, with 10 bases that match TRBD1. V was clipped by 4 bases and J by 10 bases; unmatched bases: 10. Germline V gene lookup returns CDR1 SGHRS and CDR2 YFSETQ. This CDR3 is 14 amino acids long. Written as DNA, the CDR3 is TGCGCCAGCAGCCCCGGGACAGGGGCCGTGGGAGCTTTCTTT. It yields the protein CASSPGTGAVGAFF.

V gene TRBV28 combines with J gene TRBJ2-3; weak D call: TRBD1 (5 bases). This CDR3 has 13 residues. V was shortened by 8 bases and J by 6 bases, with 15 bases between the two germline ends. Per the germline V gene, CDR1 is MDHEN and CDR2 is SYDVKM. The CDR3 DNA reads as TGTGCCAGCGCAGGGATGGTTGACGATACGCAGTATTTT. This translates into CASAGMVDDTQYF.

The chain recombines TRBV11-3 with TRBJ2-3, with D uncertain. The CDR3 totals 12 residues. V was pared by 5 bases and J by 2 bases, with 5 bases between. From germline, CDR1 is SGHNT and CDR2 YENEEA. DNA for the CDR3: TGTGCCAGCAGCATCCACACAGATACGCAGTATTTT. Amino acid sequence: CASSIHTDTQYF.

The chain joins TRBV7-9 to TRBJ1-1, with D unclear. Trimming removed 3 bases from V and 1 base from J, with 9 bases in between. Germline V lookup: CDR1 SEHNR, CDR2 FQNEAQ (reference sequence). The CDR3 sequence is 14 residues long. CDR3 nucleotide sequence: TGTGCCAGCAGCTTTACAGCACAGAACACTGAAGCTTTCTTT. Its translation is CASSFTAQNTEAFF.

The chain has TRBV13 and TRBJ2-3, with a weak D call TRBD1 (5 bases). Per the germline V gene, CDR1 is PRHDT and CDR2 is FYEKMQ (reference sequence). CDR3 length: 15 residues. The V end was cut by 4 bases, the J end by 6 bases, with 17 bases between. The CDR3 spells CASSSRVGTTDTQYF. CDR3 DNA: TGTGCCAGCAGCTCCAGGGTTGGTACAACGGATACGCAGTATTTT.

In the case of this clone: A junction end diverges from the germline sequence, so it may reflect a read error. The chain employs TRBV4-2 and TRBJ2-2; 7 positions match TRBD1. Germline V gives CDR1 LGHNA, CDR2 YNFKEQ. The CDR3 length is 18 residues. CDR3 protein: CASIQNRGLVASTGELFF. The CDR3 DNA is TGTGCCAGCATCCAAAATAGGGGGCTAGTGGCTAGCACCGGGGAGCTGTTTTTT.

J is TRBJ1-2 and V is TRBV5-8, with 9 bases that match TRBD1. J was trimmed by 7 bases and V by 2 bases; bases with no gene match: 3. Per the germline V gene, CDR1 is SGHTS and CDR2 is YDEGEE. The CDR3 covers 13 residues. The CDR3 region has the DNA TGTGCCAGCAGCTTAAACAGGGGGCGTGGCTACACCTTC. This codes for CASSLNRGRGYTF.